This is a list of T cell receptor beta chains from one sample in a study of blood T cell repertoires in COVID-19. Sequencing was performed with immunoSEQ multiplex PCR; in TCRdb, only in-frame clones are kept and a portion is missing. The sample lists about 140,000 clones; about 75% were seen once. The sample taken for sequencing was PBMCs or T cells enriched from blood (not recorded which). The receptors derive from a woman aged 45-65 years who had recovered from COVID-19. The CDR3 runs from the conserved cysteine through the conserved F or W. Rows give clone size only sometimes, using once, few, many, or a class for an expanded clone.

j_call,v_call,clone_size,cdr3_aa
TRBJ1-6,TRBV12-3/TRBV12-4,.,CASSRQGDSPLHF
TRBJ2-7,TRBV5-1,.,CASSLGSGVSYEQYF
TRBJ1-6,TRBV5-4,few,CASSLDAGREDSPLHF
TRBJ2-2,TRBV10-3,.,CAISQAWGGTTNTGELFF
TRBJ2-1,TRBV10-1,.,CASSDGTGKQFF
TRBJ2-7,TRBV2,.,CASSALWGPPPSYEQYF
TRBJ1-6,TRBV2,once,CASIYLPNSPLHF
TRBJ2-1,TRBV9,.,CASSPGLAGQFF
TRBJ1-2,TRBV7-6,.,CASSLASGGANYGYTF
TRBJ1-4,TRBV7-8,few,CASSSRGGPTNEKLFF
TRBJ1-3,TRBV19,few,CATDNSYSGNTIYF
TRBJ1-1,TRBV19,.,CASSADSLVTEAFF
TRBJ2-7,TRBV19,few,CASSIGRRRQFLSYEQYF
TRBJ2-3,TRBV5-1,once,CASKRQGTTDTQYF
TRBJ2-5,TRBV4-1,.,CASSQPAEGRRAQYF
TRBJ2-7,TRBV7-6,.,CASSLGTGAGDEQYF
TRBJ2-1,TRBV19,.,CASSIQLAGGDEQFF
TRBJ1-1,TRBV28,.,CASSLGPSEGIPEAFF
TRBJ1-1,TRBV11-3,.,CASSFGQGDSSVF
TRBJ2-2,TRBV11-2,.,CASSHNSGRGTGELFF
TRBJ1-5,TRBV3-1/TRBV3-2,.,CASSPTENQPQHF
TRBJ1-2,TRBV2,few,CASSDPGAYGYTF
TRBJ2-7,TRBV6-5,.,CASTVGTGAREQYF
TRBJ1-2,TRBV28,.,CASSPNSDRGGYTF
TRBJ1-4,TRBV3-1/TRBV3-2,.,CASARGEKLFF
TRBJ1-1,TRBV2,.,CVSQGGNTEAFF